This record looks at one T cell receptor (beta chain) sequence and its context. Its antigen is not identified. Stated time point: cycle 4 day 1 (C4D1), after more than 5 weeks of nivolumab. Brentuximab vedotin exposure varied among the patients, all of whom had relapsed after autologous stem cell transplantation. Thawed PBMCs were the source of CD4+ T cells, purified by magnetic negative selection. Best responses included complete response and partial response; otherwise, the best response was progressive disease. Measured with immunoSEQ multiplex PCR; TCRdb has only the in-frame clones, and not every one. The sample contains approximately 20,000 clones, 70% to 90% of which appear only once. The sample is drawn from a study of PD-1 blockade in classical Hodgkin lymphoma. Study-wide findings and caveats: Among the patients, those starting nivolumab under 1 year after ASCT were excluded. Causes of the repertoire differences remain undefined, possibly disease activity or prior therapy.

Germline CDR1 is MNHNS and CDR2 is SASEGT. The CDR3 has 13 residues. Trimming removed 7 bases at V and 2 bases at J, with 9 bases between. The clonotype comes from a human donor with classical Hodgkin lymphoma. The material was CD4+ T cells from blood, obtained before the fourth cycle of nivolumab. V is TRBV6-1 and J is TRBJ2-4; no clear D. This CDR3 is CASTVGPKNIQYF. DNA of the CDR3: TGTGCCAGCACCGTCGGCCCCAAAAACATTCAGTACTTC.